This T cell receptor beta chain was documented in a study of blood T cell repertoires in COVID-19. This table comes from immunoSEQ multiplex PCR, and its TCRdb copy is limited to in-frame clones, with some not included. Of approximately 670,000 clones listed, around 90% were seen once; the top ten hold roughly 0.25%. The CDR3 is 13 amino acids. Germline V CDR1 and CDR2: SGHTA, FQGTGA. Trimming left V 6 bases short and J 0 bases short, with 7 bases between. The clonotype was recovered from a woman under 30 with acute or convalescent COVID-19. Sequenced input: peripheral blood. The chain uses TRBV7-3 and TRBJ2-3; D is unclear. The CDR3 reads CASRAKSTDTQYF. CDR3 bases: TGTGCCAGCAGAGCAAAAAGCACAGATACGCAGTATTTT.